The T cell receptor (beta chain) described here comes from a study of blood T cell repertoires in COVID-19. Study background: The cDNA or gDNA used as material had been derived from T cells, B-cell-depleted T cells, or PBMCs.

Participant-given clinical history determined each cohort assignment. Trimming took off 5 bases at V and 1 base at J, with 11 bases between the two ends. CDR1 and CDR2 from the germline V gene are LNHDA and SQIVND (reference sequence). The CDR3 covers 14 residues. Original handling: Estimation of nucleated cell counts relied on the amplification of reference gene primers. Measured with immunoSEQ multiplex PCR; TCRdb has only the in-frame clones, and not every one. Clone size and V and J calls were adopted from that table, with D and trimming inferred from the DNA. Here the sample spans almost 350,000 clones, roughly 90% being singletons.

The sequenced material came from PBMCs or T cells enriched from blood (not recorded which). The chain is built from TRBV19 and TRBJ1-1, with D tentatively TRBD1 (6 bases). This clonotype was obtained from a woman aged 25-40 years who had been exposed to COVID-19. The CDR3 region is CASSADRWNTEAFF. CDR3 bases: TGTGCCAGTAGTGCCGACAGGTGGAACACTGAAGCTTTCTTT.